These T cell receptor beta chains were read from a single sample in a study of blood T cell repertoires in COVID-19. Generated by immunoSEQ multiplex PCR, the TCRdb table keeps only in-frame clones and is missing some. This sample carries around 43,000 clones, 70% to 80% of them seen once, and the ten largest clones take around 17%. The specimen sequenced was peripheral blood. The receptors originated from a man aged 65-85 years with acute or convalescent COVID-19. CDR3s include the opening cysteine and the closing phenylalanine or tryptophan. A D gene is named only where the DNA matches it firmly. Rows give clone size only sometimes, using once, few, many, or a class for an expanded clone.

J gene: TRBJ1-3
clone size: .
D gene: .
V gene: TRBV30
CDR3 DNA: TGTGCCTGGAGCGTGGATACGGGAGGAAACACCATATATTTT
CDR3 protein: CAWSVDTGGNTIYF

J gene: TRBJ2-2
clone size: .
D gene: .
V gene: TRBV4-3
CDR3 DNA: TGCGCCAGCAGCCATTTCTGGGGGGCGAACACCGGGGAGCTGTTTTTT
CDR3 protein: CASSHFWGANTGELFF

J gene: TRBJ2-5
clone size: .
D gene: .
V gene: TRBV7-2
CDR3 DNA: TGTGCCAGCAGCTTAGATGGGGCGCAACAAGAGACCCAGTACTTC
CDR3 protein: CASSLDGAQQETQYF

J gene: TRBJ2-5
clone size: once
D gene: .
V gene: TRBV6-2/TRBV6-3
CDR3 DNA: TGTGCCAGCAGTTACTCGTTTCGGGAGACCCAGTACTTC
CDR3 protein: CASSYSFRETQYF

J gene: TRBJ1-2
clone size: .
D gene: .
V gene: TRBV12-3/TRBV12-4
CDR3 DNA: TGTGCCAGCAGTTTTGAGAGAGGGGGAGGCTACACCTTC
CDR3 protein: CASSFERGGGYTF

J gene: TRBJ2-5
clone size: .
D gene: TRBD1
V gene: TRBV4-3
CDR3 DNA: TGCGCCAGCAGCCCGGGGACAGCCCAAGAGACCCAGTACTTC
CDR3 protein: CASSPGTAQETQYF

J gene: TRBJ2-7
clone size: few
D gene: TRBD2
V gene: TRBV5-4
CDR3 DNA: TGTGCCAGCAGCTCCAACGCAGCGGGGGGTGCGGCCTACGAGCAGTACTTC
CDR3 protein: CASSSNAAGGAAYEQYF

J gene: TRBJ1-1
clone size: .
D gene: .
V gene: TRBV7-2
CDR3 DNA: TGTGCCAGCAGCTTAAGCGGTGTCGCTGAAGCTTTCTTT
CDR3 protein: CASSLSGVAEAFF

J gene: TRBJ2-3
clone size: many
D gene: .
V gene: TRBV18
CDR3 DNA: TGTGCCAGCTCACAACCGCGACAGTTAACTAGCACAGATACGCAGTATTTT
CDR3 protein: CASSQPRQLTSTDTQYF

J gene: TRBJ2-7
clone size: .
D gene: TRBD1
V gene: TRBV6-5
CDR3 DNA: TGTGCCAGCAGTTACTCGACAGGGGGCGGCCACGAGCAGTACTTC
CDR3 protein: CASSYSTGGGHEQYF

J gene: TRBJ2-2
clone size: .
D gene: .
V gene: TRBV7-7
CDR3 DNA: TGTGCTAGCAGCTTAGCGCCCGCAGGTACCGGGGAGCTGTTTTTT
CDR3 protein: CASSLAPAGTGELFF

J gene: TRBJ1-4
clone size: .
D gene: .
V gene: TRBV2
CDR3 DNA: TGTGCCAGCAGTTCCCTGTGGGGAGCAGAAAAACTGTTTTTT
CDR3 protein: CASSSLWGAEKLFF

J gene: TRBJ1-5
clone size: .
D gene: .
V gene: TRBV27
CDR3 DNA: TGTGCCAGCAGTTTATTGACGGGTAATCAGCCCCAGCATTTT
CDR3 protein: CASSLLTGNQPQHF

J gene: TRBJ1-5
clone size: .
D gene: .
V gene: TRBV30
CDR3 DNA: TGTGCCTGGAGTGTAAAGGGGCATCAGCCCCAGCATTTT
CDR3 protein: CAWSVKGHQPQHF

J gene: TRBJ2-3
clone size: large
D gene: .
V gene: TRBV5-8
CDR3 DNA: TGTGCCAGCAGCTTCCTCTCGGGGACACCCGCAGATACGCAGTATTTT
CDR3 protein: CASSFLSGTPADTQYF

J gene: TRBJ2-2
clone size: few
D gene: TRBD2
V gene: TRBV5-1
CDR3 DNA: TGCGCCAGCAGCCTGGGACTAGAAAACACCGGGGAGCTGTTTTTT
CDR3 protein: CASSLGLENTGELFF

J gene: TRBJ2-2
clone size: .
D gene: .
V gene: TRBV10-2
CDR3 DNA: TGCGCCAGCAAAAGGGACACGAACACCGGGGAGCTGTTTTTT
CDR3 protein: CASKRDTNTGELFF

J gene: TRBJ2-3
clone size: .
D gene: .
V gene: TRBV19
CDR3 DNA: TGTGCCAGTAGTAGGGGCAACTCGGATAGCACAGATACGCAGTATTTT
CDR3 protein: CASSRGNSDSTDTQYF

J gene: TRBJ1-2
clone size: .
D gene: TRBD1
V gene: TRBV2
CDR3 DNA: TGTGCCAGCACCTCGGGACAGCCGTATGGCTACACCTTC
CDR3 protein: CASTSGQPYGYTF

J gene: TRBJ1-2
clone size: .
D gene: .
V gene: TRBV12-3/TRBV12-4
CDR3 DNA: TGTGCCAGCAGATACAGGGTTGATGGCTACACCTTC
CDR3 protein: CASRYRVDGYTF

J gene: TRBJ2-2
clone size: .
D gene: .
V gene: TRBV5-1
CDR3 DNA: TGCGCCAGCAGCTTGGGACACTCCACCGGGGAGCTGTTTTTT
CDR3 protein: CASSLGHSTGELFF

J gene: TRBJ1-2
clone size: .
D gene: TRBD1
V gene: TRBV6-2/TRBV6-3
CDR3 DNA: TGTGCCAGCAGCCCGACAGGGGCCCTAGCTAACTATGGCTACACCTTC
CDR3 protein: CASSPTGALANYGYTF

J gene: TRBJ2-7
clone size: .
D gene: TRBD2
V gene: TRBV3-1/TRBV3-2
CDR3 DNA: TGTGCCAGCAGCCCCGCCGGTAGCGGGGCGTACGAGCAGTACTTC
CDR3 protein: CASSPAGSGAYEQYF

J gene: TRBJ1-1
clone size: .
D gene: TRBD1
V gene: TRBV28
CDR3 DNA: TGTGCCAGCAGGACAGGGTCTAGGTTGAGGGCTTTCTTT
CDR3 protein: CASRTGSRLRAFF

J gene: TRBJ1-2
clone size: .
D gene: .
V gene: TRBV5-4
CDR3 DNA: TGTGCCAGCAGCTTGAGCATTGTGGCGGGCTATGGCTACACCTTC
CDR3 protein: CASSLSIVAGYGYTF

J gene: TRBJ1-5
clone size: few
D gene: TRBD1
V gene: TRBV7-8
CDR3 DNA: TGTGCCAGCAGACGGACAGGGGTCAATCAGCCCCAGCATTTT
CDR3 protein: CASRRTGVNQPQHF

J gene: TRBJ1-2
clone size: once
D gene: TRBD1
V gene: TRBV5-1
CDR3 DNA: TGCGCCAGCAGCACCACAGGGGGGCTGGGATATGGCTACACCTTC
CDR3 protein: CASSTTGGLGYGYTF

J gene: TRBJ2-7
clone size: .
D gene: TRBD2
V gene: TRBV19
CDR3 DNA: TGTGCCAGTAGTACTCTAGCGGGCTACGAGCAGTACTTC
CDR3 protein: CASSTLAGYEQYF

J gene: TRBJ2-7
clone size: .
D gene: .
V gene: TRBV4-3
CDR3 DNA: TGCGCCAGCAGCCAGCGGTGGGTTGACTACGAGCAGTACTTC
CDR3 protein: CASSQRWVDYEQYF

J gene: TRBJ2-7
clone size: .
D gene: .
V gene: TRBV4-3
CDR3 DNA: TGCGCCAGCAGCCAAGATCGGGGTTCCTACGAGCAGTACTTC
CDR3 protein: CASSQDRGSYEQYF

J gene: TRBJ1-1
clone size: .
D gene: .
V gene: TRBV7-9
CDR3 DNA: TGTGCCAGCACCCGAGGAGAGAACACTGAAGCTTTCTTT
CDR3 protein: CASTRGENTEAFF

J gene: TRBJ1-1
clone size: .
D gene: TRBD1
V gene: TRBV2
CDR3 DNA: TGTGCCAGCACCACTCAGGGGGGAGCTGAAGCTTTCTTT
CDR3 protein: CASTTQGGAEAFF

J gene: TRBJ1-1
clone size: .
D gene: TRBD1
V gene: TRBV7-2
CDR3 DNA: TGTGCCAGCAGCTTAGGGGGACAGAAGTCCTCCTTT
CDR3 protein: CASSLGGQKSSF

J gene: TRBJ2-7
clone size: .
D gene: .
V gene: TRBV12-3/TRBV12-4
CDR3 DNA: TGTGCCAGCAGTCCGCCCGAGGACTACGAGCAGTACTTC
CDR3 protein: CASSPPEDYEQYF

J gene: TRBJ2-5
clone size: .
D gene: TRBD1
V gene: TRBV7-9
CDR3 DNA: TGTGCCAGCACCGGGACAGGGGGCCGTTATCAAGAGACCCAGTACTTC
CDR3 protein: CASTGTGGRYQETQYF

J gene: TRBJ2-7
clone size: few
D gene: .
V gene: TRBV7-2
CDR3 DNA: TGTGCCAGCAGCTTAGACAGGGCTCGCGAGCAGTACTTC
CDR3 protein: CASSLDRAREQYF

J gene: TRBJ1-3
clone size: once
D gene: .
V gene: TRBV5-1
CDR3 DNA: TGCGCCAGCAGCCCCTTGGACACCAGCTCTGGAAACACCATATATTTT
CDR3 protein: CASSPLDTSSGNTIYF